The 17 T cell receptor beta chains below were found in one sample sequenced in a study of T cell responses to AZD1222 COVID-19 vaccine. The assay was immunoSEQ multiplex PCR, and TCRdb's table has in-frame clones only and misses some. This sample has approximately 120,000 clones, with about 89% found just once. The material was peripheral blood, obtained on day 0 of AZD1222 vaccination. Receptor source: an adult in good health.

The rearrangement links TRBV11-3 to TRBJ2-5; TRBD2 is a possible D gene (7 bases). The germline gives CDR1 SGHNT, CDR2 YENEEA. Trimming removed 1 base at V and 4 bases at J, with 19 bases between. CDR3 length: 17 amino acids. The DNA for the CDR3 is TGTGCCAGCAGCTTAGGGGGGCTGGCGGGAGCGCGAGAGACCCAGTACTTC. Translation gives CASSLGGLAGARETQYF.

This chain uses TRBV10-3 with TRBJ1-1; unclear D gene. CDR1 and CDR2 from the germline V gene are ENHRY and SYGVKD. The CDR3 contains 15 residues. The V gene lost 0 bases and the J gene lost 0 bases, with 8 bases spanning the gap. The CDR3 loop is CAISESHSMNTEAFF. CDR3 in DNA: TGTGCCATCAGTGAGTCGCATTCCATGAACACTGAAGCTTTCTTT.

The chain couples TRBV7-9 to TRBJ1-1; D perhaps matches TRBD1 (5 bases). V lost 4 bases and J lost 0, with 9 bases in between. The CDR3 extends over 14 amino acids. Germline V gene sequence: CDR1 SEHNR, CDR2 FQNEAQ (reference sequence). For the CDR3, the DNA is TGTGCCAGCAGCTCCGGGGGTATGAACACTGAAGCTTTCTTT. It encodes CASSSGGMNTEAFF.

The chain links TRBV6-5 to TRBJ1-5, with D possibly matching TRBD1 (6 bases). The germline V gene encodes CDR1 MNHEY and CDR2 SVGAGI. V lost 4 bases to trimming and J lost 3 bases, with 13 bases between them. The CDR3 is 15 residues long. CDR3 sequence: CASSFYTGSNQPQHF. In DNA form, the CDR3 reads TGTGCCAGCAGTTTCTATACAGGGTCCAATCAGCCCCAGCATTTT.

J is TRBJ2-7 and V is TRBV5-4, with TRBD2 matching over 7 bases. The germline gives CDR1 SGHNT, CDR2 YYREEE (reference sequence). This CDR3 is built from 16 residues. Germline trimming cut 0 bases from V and 0 bases from J; bases unmatched to any gene: 6. The CDR3 sequence is CASSLAWGGSSYEQYF. The DNA of the CDR3 is TGTGCCAGCAGCTTGGCCTGGGGGGGGAGCTCCTACGAGCAGTACTTC.

The chain joins TRBV3-1 (or the pseudogene TRBV3-2) to TRBJ1-4; D is undetermined. Trimming took 0 bases from V and 4 from J, leaving 12 bases between them. The CDR3 is 16 residues long. Looked up from germline, CDR1 is LGHDT and CDR2 is YNNKEL (reference sequence). The CDR3, as DNA: TGTGCCAGCAGCCAAGATCGCGGCAGAGGTAATGAAAAACTGTTTTTT. It encodes CASSQDRGRGNEKLFF.

This sequence joins TRBV5-1 and TRBJ2-1; 10 bases align to TRBD1. The CDR3 is made up of 15 amino acids. Germline trimming cut 4 bases from V and 3 bases from J; bases unmatched to any gene: 4. CDR1 and CDR2 (germline): SGHRS, YFSETQ. CDR3 nucleotides: TGCGCCAGCAGCGCGGGACAGGGGAGCTACAATGAGCAGTTCTTC. Translation gives CASSAGQGSYNEQFF.

This rearrangement joins TRBV3-1 (or the pseudogene TRBV3-2) to TRBJ2-7; 7 nucleotides align to TRBD2. Germline CDR1 LGHDT, CDR2 YNNKEL (reference sequence). Trimming took 6 bases from V and 0 from J; bases not matched to a gene: 5. The CDR3 runs to 14 residues. CDR3 nucleotide sequence: TGTGCCAGCAGTGGGACTATGAGCTCCTACGAGCAGTACTTC. This codes for CASSGTMSSYEQYF.

The rearrangement joins TRBV2 to TRBJ2-5; 10 bases match TRBD1. Trimming cost V 1 base and J 4 bases; bases outside gene matches: 3. The CDR3 has 15 residues. CDR1 and CDR2 from the germline V gene are SNHLY and FYNNEI. CDR3 sequence reads: CASSEEGTGVETQYF. For the CDR3, the DNA is TGTGCCAGCAGTGAAGAAGGGACAGGGGTAGAGACCCAGTACTTC. The full variable domain, in which reference TRBV2 and TRBJ2-5 provide the parts outside the CDR3, is EPEVTQTPSHQVTQMGQEVILRCVPISNHLYFYWYRQILGQKVEFLVSFYNNEISEKSEIFDDQFSVERPDGSNFTLKIRSTKLEDSAMYFCASSEEGTGVETQYFGPGTRLLVL.

This clone was seen just once. This chain connects TRBV25-1 to TRBJ1-5; TRBD1 is a possible D gene (5 bases). The CDR3 runs to 15 residues. Germline values: CDR1 MGHDK, CDR2 SYGVNS. V dropped 4 bases and J dropped 1 base, with 11 bases sitting between them. Written as DNA, the CDR3 is TGTGCCAGCAGTGTGGGGGGAATGAGCAATCAGCCCCAGCATTTT. Translating gives CASSVGGMSNQPQHF.

The chain has TRBV25-1 and TRBJ2-2, with D maybe TRBD1 (6 bases). CDR3 size: 13 residues. Trimming took off 6 bases at V and 1 base at J, with 6 bases between the two ends. Germline V gene data show CDR1 as MGHDK and CDR2 as SYGVNS. As DNA, the CDR3 is TGTGCCAGCAGGGACAGGAACACCGGGGAGCTGTTTTTT. Its protein product is CASRDRNTGELFF.

This clone has just one count. The chain combines TRBV24-1 with TRBJ2-1, with 11 positions matching TRBD2. Germline-derived CDR1 and CDR2 are KGHDR and SFDVKD. J was trimmed by 4 bases and V by 2 bases; bases with no gene match: 6. The CDR3 runs to 17 residues. The DNA for the CDR3 is TGTGCCACCAGTGATTCCCCCGGGACTAGCGGTTACAATGAGCAGTTCTTC. Amino acids: CATSDSPGTSGYNEQFF.

The rearrangement links TRBV19 to TRBJ2-7; 9 bases match TRBD1. CDR3 length equals 13 residues. Germline CDR1 reads LNHDA; CDR2 reads SQIVND (reference sequence). The ends lost 5 bases at V and 9 bases at J; junction bases unmatched: 8. DNA of the CDR3: TGTGCCAGTAGTCCTGGACAGGGGTTGGGGCAGTACTTC. It yields the protein CASSPGQGLGQYF.

The chain is built from TRBV7-2 and TRBJ1-2; TRBD1 is a possible D gene (5 bases). The germline V gene has CDR1 SGHTA and CDR2 FQGNSA. This CDR3 region has 12 residues. The ends were cut back, 5 bases at V and 6 bases at J, with 10 bases in the middle. CDR3 loop: CASSPDKNGYTF. The CDR3 DNA follows: TGTGCCAGCAGCCCGGACAAGAATGGCTACACCTTC.

This chain uses TRBV24-1 with TRBJ2-5; 7 bases align to TRBD2. This CDR3 comprises 13 residues. V trimming: 6 bases; J trimming: 7 bases; junction bases outside the gene matches: 7. Germline lookup yields CDR1 KGHDR and CDR2 SFDVKD. The CDR3 is CATSSSGGRTQYF. In DNA, the CDR3 is TGTGCCACCAGTAGCTCGGGGGGACGGACCCAGTACTTC.

The rearrangement links TRBV7-9 to TRBJ2-1; TRBD2 agrees at 8 bases. Germline loops: CDR1 SEHNR, CDR2 FQNEAQ (reference sequence). CDR3 size: 14 residues. J was trimmed by 6 bases and V by 5 bases; bases with no gene match: 6. The CDR3 region is CASSPGLALNEQFF. Here the CDR3 DNA reads TGTGCCAGCAGCCCCGGACTAGCCCTCAATGAGCAGTTCTTC.

This clone turned up a few times. The rearrangement joins TRBV29-1 to TRBJ1-5, with unresolved D. The CDR3 extends over 13 amino acids. Germline loops: CDR1 SQVTM, CDR2 ANQGSEA. The V end lost 6 bases, the J end lost 5 bases, and 14 bases lay between the germline ends. In nucleotides, the CDR3 is TGCAGCGTGGCATCAAATACCGATCAGCCCCAGCATTTT. It encodes CSVASNTDQPQHF.